This T cell receptor beta chain appears in the sequencing data of a study of cytomegalovirus exposure and HLA in healthy donors. Study conclusions and caveats: In vitro, a few CMV-associated chains proved specific for CMV antigens. The listing of roughly 160 TCR beta chains classed them as cytomegalovirus-associated. Accounts indicate the classifier identified cytomegalovirus status with strong specificity and sensitivity.

As for this clone: The antigen remains unidentified.

TCRdb keeps only in-frame clones here, not all; method: immunoSEQ multiplex PCR. The table has more than 300,000 clones, 86% seen once. This CDR3 has 15 residues. V was clipped by 4 bases and J by 4 bases, with 15 bases between them. Germline values: CDR1 SNHLY, CDR2 FYNNEI. The sequence derives from a woman under 30 in good health and CMV-seronegative. Material for sequencing was PBMCs. The V call is TRBV2, the J call TRBJ2-3; D unclear. CDR3 in DNA: TGTGCCAGCAGTGGTTCAGATCGGGTCGCAGATACGCAGTATTTT. Protein product: CASSGSDRVADTQYF.